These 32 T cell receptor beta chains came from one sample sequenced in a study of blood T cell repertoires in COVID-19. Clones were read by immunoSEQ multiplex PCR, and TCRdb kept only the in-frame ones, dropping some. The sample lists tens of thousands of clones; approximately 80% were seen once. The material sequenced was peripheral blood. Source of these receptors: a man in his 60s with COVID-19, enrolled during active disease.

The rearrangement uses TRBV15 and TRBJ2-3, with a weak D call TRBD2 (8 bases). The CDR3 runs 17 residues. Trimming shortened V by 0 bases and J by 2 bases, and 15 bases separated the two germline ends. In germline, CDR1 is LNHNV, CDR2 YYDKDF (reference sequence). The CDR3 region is CATSRDRGGQFTDTQYF. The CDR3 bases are TGTGCCACCAGCAGAGATCGGGGGGGACAGTTCACAGATACGCAGTATTTT.

The CDR3 sequence: CATSREQTGAHGNTIYF. Here the CDR3 DNA reads TGTGCCACCAGCAGGGAACAGACAGGGGCTCACGGTAACACCATATATTTT. The chain uses TRBV15 and TRBJ1-3, with 8 positions matching TRBD1. This CDR3 is built from 17 residues. From germline, CDR1 is LNHNV and CDR2 YYDKDF (reference sequence). J lost 7 bases, V lost 3 bases, and 14 bases had no gene match.

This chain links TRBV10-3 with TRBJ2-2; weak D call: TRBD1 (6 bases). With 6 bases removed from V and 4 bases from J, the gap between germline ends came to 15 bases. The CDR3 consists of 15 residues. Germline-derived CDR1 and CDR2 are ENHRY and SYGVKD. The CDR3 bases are TGTGCCATCAGGGGGGCGAGGGTCGGCACCGGGGAGCTGTTTTTT. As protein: CAIRGARVGTGELFF.

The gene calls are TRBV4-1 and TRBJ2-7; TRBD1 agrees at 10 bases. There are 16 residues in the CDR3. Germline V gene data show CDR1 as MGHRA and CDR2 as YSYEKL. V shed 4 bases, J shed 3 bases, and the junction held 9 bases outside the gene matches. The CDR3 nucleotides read TGCGCCAGCAGCCGGCTACACAGGACAGGGGGCTACGAGCAGTACTTC. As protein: CASSRLHRTGGYEQYF.

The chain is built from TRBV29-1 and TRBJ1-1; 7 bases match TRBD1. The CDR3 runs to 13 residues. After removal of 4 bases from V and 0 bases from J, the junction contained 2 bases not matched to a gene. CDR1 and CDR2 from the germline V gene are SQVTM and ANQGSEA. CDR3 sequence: CSVVGGMNTEAFF. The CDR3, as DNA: TGCAGCGTTGTAGGGGGCATGAACACTGAAGCTTTCTTT.

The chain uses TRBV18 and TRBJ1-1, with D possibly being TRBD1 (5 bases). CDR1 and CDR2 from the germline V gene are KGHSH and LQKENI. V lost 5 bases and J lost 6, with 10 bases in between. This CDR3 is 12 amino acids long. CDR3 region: CASSREGPEAFF. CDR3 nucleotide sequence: TGTGCCAGCTCAAGGGAGGGACCTGAAGCTTTCTTT.

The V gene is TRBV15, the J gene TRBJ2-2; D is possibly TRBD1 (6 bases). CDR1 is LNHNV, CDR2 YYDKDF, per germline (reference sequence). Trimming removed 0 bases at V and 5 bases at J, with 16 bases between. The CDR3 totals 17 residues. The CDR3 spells CATSRDLGGVGTGELFF. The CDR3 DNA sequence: TGTGCCACCAGCAGAGATTTAGGGGGAGTAGGGACCGGGGAGCTGTTTTTT. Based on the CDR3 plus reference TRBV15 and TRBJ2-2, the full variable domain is DAMVIQNPRYQVTQFGKPVTLSCSQTLNHNVMYWYQQKSSQAPKLLFHYYDKDFNNEADTPDNFQSRRPNTSFCFLDIRSPGLGDTAMYLCATSRDLGGVGTGELFFGEGSRLTVL.

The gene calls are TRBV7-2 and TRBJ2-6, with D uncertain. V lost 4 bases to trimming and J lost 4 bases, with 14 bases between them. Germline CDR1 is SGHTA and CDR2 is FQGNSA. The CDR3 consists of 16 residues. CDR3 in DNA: TGTGCCAGCAGCTCGACATCTCGGATGGGGGCCAACGTCCTGACTTTC. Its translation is CASSSTSRMGANVLTF.

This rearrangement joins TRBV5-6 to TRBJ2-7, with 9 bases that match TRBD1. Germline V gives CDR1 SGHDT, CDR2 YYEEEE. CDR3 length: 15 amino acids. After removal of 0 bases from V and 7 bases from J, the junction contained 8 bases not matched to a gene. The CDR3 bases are TGTGCCAGCAGCTTGGACGGACAGGGGCGCGGAGAGCAGTACTTC. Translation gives CASSLDGQGRGEQYF.

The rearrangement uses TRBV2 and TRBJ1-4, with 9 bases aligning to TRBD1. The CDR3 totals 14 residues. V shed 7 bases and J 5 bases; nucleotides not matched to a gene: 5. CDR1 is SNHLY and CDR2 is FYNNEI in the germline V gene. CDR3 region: CASMGTGLNEKLFF. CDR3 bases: TGTGCCAGCATGGGGACAGGGCTGAATGAAAAACTGTTTTTT.

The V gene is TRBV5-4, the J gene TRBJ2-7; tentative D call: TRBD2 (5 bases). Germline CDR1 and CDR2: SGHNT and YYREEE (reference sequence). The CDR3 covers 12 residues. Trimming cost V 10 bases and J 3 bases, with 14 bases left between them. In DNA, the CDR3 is TGTGCCGCCACGGGGTCAGACTACGAGCAGTACTTC. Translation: CAATGSDYEQYF.

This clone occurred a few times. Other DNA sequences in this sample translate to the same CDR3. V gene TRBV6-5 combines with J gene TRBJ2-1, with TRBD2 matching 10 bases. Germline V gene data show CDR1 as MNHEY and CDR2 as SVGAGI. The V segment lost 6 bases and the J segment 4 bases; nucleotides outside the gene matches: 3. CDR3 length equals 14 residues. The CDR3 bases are TGTGCCAGCAGGTCTAGCGGGGGATACAATGAGCAGTTCTTC. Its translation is CASRSSGGYNEQFF.

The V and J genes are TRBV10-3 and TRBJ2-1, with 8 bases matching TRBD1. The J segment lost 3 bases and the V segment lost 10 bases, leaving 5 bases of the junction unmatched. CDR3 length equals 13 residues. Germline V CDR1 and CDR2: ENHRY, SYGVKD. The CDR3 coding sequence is TGTGCCAGCAGGGGGCTCGGCTACAATGAGCAGTTCTTC. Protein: CASRGLGYNEQFF.

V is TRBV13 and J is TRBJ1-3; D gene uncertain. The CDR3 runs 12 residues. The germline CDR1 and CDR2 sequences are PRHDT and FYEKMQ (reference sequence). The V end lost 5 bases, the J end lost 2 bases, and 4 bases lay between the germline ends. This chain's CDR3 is CASSRAGNTIYF. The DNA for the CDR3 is TGTGCCAGCAGCCGAGCTGGAAACACCATATATTTT.

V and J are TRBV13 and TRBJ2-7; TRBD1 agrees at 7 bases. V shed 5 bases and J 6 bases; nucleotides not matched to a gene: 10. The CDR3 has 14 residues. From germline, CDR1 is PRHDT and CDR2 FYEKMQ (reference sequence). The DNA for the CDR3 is TGTGCCAGCAGCCCAGACAGGGTTCCGTCCGAGCAGTACTTC. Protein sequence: CASSPDRVPSEQYF.

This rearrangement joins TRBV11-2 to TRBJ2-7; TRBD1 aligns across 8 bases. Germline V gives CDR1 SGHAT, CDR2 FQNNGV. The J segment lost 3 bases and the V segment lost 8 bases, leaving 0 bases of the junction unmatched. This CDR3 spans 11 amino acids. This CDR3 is CASGQGYEQYF. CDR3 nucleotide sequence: TGTGCCAGCGGACAGGGCTACGAGCAGTACTTC.

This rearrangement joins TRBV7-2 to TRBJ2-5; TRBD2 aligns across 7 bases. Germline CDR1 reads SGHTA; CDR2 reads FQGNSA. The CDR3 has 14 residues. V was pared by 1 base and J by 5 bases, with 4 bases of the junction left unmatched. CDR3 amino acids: CASSLGWGGETQYF. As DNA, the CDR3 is TGTGCCAGCAGCTTAGGTTGGGGAGGGGAGACCCAGTACTTC.

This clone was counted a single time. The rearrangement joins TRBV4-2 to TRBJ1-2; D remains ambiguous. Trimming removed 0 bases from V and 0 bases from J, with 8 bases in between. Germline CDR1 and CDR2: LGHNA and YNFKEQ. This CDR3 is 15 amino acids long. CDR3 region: CASSQEVQTNYGYTF. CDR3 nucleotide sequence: TGTGCCAGCAGCCAAGAGGTACAGACTAACTATGGCTACACCTTC.

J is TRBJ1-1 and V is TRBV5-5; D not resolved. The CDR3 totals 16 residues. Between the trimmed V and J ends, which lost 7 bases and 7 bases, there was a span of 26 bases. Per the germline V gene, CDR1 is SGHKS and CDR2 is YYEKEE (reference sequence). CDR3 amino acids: CASLSITGHPGVEAFF. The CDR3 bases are TGTGCCAGCCTAAGTATTACGGGCCATCCGGGAGTTGAAGCTTTCTTT.

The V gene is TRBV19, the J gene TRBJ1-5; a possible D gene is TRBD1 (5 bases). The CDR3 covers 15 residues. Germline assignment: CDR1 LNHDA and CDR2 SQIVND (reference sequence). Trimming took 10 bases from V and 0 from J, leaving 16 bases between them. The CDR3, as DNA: TGTGCCACCAGGGTACAGCGAGATAGCAATCAGCCCCAGCATTTT. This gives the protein CATRVQRDSNQPQHF.

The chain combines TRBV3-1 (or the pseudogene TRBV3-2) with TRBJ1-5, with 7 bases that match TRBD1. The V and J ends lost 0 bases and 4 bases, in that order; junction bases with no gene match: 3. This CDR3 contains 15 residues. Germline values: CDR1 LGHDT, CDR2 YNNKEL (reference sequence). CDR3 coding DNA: TGTGCCAGCAGCCAAGATAGGGGGCGTAATCAGCCCCAGCATTTT. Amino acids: CASSQDRGRNQPQHF.

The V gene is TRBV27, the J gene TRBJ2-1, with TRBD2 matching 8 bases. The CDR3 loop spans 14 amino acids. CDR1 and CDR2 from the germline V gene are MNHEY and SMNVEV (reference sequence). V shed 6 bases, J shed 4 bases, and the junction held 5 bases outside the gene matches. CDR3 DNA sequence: TGTGCCAGCAGCAAACTAGCGGAGTACAATGAGCAGTTCTTC. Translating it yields CASSKLAEYNEQFF.

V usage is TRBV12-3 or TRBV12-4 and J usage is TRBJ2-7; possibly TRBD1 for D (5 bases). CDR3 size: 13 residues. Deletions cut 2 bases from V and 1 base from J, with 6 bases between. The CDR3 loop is CASSLRQSYEQYF. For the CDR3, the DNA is TGTGCCAGCAGTTTAAGACAGTCCTACGAGCAGTACTTC.

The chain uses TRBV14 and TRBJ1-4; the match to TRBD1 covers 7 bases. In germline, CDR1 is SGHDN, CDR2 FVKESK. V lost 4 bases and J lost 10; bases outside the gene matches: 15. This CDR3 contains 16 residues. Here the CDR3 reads CASSPIAGTATGKLFF. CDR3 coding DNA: TGTGCCAGCAGCCCAATCGCCGGGACAGCGACCGGAAAACTGTTTTTT.

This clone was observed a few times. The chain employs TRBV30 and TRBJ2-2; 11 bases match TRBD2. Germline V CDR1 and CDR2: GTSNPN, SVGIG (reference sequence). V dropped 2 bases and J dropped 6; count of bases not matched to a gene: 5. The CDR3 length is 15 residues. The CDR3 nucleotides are TGTGCCTGGAGTCCACTAGCGGGAGCCGCCGGGGAGCTGTTTTTT. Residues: CAWSPLAGAAGELFF.

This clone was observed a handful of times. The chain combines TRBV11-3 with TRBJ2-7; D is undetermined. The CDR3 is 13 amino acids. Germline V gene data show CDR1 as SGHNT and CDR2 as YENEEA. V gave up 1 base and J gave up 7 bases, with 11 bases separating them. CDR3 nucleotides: TGTGCCAGCAGCTTAGCCCCTTTCCTGGAGCAGTACTTC. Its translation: CASSLAPFLEQYF.

CDR3 loop: CASRNLGLAGGPGKNIQYF. The CDR3 region has the DNA TGTGCCAGTAGGAACTTAGGACTAGCGGGAGGGCCGGGCAAAAACATTCAGTACTTC. This chain joins TRBV19 and TRBJ2-4, with TRBD2 matching 15 bases. This CDR3 is 19 amino acids long. Germline values: CDR1 LNHDA, CDR2 SQIVND (reference sequence). V shed 6 bases, J shed 3 bases, and the junction held 12 bases outside the gene matches.

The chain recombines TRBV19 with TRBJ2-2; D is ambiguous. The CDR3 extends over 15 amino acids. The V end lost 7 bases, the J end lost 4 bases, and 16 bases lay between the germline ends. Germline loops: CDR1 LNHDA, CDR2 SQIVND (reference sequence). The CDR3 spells CASISGGSGTGELFF. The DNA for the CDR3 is TGTGCCAGTATCTCTGGCGGTTCGGGCACCGGGGAGCTGTTTTTT. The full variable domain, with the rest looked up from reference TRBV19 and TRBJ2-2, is DGGITQSPKYLFRKEGQNVTLSCEQNLNHDAMYWYRQDPGQGLRLIYYSQIVNDFQKGDIAEGYSVSREKKESFPLTVTSAQKNPTAFYLCASISGGSGTGELFFGEGSRLTVL.

The CDR3: CSAPSTDTQYF. For the CDR3, the DNA is TGCAGTGCTCCAAGCACAGATACGCAGTATTTT. This sequence joins TRBV20-1 and TRBJ2-3; D uncertain. V lost 5 bases and J 0 bases, leaving 3 bases between the germline ends. The CDR3 covers 11 residues. Germline loops: CDR1 DFQATT, CDR2 SNEGSKA (reference sequence).

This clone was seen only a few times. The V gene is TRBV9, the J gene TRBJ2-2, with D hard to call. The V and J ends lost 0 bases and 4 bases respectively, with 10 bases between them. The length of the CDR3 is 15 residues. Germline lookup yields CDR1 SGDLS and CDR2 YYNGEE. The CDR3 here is CASSVGSPGTGELFF. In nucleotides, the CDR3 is TGTGCCAGCAGCGTAGGCTCCCCAGGCACCGGGGAGCTGTTTTTT.

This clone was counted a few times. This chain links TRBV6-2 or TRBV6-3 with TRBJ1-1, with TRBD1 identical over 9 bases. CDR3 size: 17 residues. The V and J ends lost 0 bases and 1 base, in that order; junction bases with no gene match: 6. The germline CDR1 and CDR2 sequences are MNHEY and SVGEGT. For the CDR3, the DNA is TGTGCCAGCAGTTACTCGGTCGGGACAGGGAAGAACACTGAAGCTTTCTTT. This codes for CASSYSVGTGKNTEAFF.

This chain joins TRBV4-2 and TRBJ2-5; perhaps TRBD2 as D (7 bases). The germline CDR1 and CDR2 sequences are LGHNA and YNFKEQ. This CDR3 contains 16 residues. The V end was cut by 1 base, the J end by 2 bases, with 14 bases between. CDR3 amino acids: CASSQAGASGQETQYF. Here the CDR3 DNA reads TGTGCCAGCAGCCAAGCAGGGGCTAGCGGACAAGAGACCCAGTACTTC.